This TCR beta chain is drawn from a study of cytomegalovirus exposure and HLA in healthy donors. The study's findings and limits: Follow-up analysis later connected one missense variant in DCLRE1C with trimming of TCR beta V- and J-genes. TCR beta sequences reportedly predicted most subjects' HLA-A and HLA-B alleles accurately. A later analysis found common viral pathogens apparently linked to several of the most significant clusters.

The PCR was carried out with 60 Vbeta primers and 13 Jbeta primers. TCRdb keeps only in-frame clones here, not all; method: immunoSEQ multiplex PCR. The sample holds 100,000 to 150,000 clones; 83% are singletons and the top ten take roughly 1.2%. Concerning this clone itself: Its target is not known.

The V end lost 2 bases, the J end lost 5 bases, and 5 bases lay between the germline ends. CDR1 and CDR2 (germline): SGHDT, YYEEEE. The length of the CDR3 is 12 residues. The rearrangement uses TRBV5-6 and TRBJ1-5; the D gene is possibly TRBD1 (5 bases). The TCR sequence derives from a girl aged 2 to 10 in good health and CMV-seronegative. Sequencing was done on a sample of PBMCs. The CDR3 loop reads CASSFRDQPQHF. The CDR3 DNA reads TGTGCCAGCAGCTTCAGGGATCAGCCCCAGCATTTT.